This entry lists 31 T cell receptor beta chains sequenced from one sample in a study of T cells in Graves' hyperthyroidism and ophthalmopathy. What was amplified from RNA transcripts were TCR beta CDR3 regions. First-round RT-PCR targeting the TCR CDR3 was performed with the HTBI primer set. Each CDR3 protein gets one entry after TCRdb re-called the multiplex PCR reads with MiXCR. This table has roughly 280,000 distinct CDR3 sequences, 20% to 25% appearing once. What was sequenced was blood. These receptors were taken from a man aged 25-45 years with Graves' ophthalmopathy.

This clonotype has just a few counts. CDR3 residues: CASSSYLVTDEQYF. In DNA, the CDR3 is TGTGCCAGCAGTTCTTATCTAGTTACCGACGAGCAGTACTTC. The V and J genes are TRBV7-2 and TRBJ2-7; D not resolved. V shed 6 bases and J shed 5 bases, with 17 bases lying between them. Per the germline V gene, CDR1 is SGHTA and CDR2 is FQGNSA. The CDR3 sequence is 14 residues long.

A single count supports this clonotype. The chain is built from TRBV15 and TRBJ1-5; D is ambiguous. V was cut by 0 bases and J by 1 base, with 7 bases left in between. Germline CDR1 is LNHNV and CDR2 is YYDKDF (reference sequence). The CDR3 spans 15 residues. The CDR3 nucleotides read TGTGCCACCAGCAGAGATCGAACAAGCAATCAGCCCCAGCATTTT. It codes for CATSRDRTSNQPQHF. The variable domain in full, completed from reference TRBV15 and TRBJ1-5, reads DAMVIQNPRYQVTQFGKPVTLSCSQTLNHNVMYWYQQKSSQAPKLLFHYYDKDFNNEADTPDNFQSRRPNTSFCFLDIRSPGLGDTAMYLCATSRDRTSNQPQHFGDGTRLSIL.

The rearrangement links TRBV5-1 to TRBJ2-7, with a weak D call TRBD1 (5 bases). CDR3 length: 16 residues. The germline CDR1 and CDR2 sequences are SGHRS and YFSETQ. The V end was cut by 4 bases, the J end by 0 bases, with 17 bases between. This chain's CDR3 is CASSTSGNPSSYEQYF. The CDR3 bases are TGCGCCAGCAGCACCTCAGGGAACCCGAGCTCCTACGAGCAGTACTTC.

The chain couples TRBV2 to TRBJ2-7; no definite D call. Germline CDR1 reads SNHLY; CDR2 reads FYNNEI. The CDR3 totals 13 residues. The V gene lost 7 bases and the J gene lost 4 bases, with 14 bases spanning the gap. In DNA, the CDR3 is TGTGCCAGCAATTTAGACCACACGTACGAGCAGTACTTC. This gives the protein CASNLDHTYEQYF.

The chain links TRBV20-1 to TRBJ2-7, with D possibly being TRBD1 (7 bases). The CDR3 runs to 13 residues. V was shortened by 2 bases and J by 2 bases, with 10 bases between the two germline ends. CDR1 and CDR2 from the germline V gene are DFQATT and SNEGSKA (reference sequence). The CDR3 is CSARFRGAYEQYF. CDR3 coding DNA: TGCAGTGCTAGATTCAGGGGGGCCTACGAGCAGTACTTC.

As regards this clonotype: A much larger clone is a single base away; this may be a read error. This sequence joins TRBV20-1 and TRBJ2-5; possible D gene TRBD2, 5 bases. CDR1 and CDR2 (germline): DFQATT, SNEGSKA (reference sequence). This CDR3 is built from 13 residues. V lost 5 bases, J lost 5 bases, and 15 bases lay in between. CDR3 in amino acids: CSAPTVREETQYF. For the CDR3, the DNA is TGCAGTGCTCCGACTGTGAGGGAGGAGACCCAGTACTTC.

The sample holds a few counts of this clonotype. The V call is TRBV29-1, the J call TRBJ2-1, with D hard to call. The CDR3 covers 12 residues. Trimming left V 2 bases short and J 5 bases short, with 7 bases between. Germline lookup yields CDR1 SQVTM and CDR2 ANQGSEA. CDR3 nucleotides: TGCAGCGTTGAACCGGACCACAATGAGCAGTTCTTC. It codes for CSVEPDHNEQFF.

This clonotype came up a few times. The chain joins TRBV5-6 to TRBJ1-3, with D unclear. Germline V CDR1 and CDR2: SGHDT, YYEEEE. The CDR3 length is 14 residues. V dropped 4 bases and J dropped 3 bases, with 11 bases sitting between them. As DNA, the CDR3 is TGTGCCAGCAGCCCCTCCAGTGGTGGAAACACCATATATTTT. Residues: CASSPSSGGNTIYF.

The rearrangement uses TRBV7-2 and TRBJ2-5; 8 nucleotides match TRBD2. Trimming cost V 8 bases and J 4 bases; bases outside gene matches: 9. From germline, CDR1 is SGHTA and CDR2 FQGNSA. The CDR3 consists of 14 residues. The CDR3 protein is CASGYGTRGETQYF. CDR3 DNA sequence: TGTGCCAGCGGCTACGGGACTAGAGGAGAGACCCAGTACTTC.

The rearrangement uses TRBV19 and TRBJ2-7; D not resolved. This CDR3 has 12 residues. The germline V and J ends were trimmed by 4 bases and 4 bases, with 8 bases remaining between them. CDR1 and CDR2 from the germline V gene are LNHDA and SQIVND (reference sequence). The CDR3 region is CASSTLGYEQYF. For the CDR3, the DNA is TGTGCCAGTAGTACCCTAGGTTACGAGCAGTACTTC.

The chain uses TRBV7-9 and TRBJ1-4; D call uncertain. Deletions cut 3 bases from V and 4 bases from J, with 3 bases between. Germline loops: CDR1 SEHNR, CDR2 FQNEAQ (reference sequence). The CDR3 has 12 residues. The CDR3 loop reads CASSLDNEKLFF. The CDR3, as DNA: TGTGCCAGCAGCTTGGATAATGAAAAACTGTTTTTT.

CDR3 in amino acids: CASSYEGDLYNEQFF. Here the CDR3 DNA reads TGTGCCAGCAGTTACGAGGGAGATCTGTACAATGAGCAGTTCTTC. The chain combines TRBV6-2 or TRBV6-3 with TRBJ2-1, with D maybe TRBD2 (5 bases). Germline lookup yields CDR1 MNHEY and CDR2 SVGEGT. The V gene lost 2 bases and the J gene lost 4 bases, with 12 bases spanning the gap. The CDR3 extends over 15 amino acids.

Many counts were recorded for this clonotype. The CDR3 spells CASSYLILTSGNRLKQETQYF. CDR3 nucleotide sequence: TGTGCCAGCAGTTACCTCATCTTGACTAGCGGGAATCGGTTGAAACAAGAGACCCAGTACTTC. V and J are TRBV6-5 and TRBJ2-5; 11 bases match TRBD2. This CDR3 comprises 21 residues. The junction had 19 bases not matched to a gene; V was cut back by 2 bases and J by 2 bases. Germline CDR1 and CDR2: MNHEY and SVGAGI.

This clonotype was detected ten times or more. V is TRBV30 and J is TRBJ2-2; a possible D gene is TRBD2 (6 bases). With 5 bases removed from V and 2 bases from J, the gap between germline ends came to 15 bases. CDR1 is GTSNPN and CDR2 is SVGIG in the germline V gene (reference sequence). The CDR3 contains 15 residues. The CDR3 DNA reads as TGTGCCTGGGGTGGCGGGATGTTAAACACCGGGGAGCTGTTTTTT. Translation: CAWGGGMLNTGELFF.

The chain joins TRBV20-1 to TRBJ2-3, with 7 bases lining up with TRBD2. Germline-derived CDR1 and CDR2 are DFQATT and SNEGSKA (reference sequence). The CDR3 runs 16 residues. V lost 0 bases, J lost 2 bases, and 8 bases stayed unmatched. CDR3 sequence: CSARDNKRGNTDTQYF. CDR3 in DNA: TGCAGTGCTAGAGATAACAAGCGGGGAAACACAGATACGCAGTATTTT.

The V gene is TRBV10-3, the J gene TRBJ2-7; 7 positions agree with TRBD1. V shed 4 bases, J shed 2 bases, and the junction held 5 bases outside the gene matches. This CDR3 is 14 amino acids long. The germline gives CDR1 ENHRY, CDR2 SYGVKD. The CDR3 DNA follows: TGTGCCATCAGTGCAGGGGGATCTGCCTACGAGCAGTACTTC. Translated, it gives CAISAGGSAYEQYF.

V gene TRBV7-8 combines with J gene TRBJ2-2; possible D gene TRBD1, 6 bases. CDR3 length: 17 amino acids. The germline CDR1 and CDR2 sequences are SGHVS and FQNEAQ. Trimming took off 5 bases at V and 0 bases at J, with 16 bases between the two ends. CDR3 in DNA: TGTGCCAGCAGCATCGGGACAACCAAAACGAACACCGGGGAGCTGTTTTTT. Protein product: CASSIGTTKTNTGELFF.

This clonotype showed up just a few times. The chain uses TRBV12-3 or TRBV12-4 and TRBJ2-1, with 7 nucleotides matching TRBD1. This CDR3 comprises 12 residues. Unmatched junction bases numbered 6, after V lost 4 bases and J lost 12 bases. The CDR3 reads CASSSRQGGQFF. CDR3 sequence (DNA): TGTGCCAGCAGTTCCCGACAGGGCGGGCAGTTCTTC.

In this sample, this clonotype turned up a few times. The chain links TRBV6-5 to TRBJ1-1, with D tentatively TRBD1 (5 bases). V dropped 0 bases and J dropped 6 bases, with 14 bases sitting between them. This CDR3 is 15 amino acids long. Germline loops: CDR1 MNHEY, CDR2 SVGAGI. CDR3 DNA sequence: TGTGCCAGCAGTTACTCCCCCAGGGTGGACGCTGAAGCTTTCTTT. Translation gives CASSYSPRVDAEAFF.

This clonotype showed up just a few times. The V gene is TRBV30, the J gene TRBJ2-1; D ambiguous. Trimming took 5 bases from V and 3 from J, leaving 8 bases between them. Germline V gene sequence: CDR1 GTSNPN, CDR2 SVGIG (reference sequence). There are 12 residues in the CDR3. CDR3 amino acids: CAWSLRYNEQFF. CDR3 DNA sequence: TGTGCCTGGTCCCTACGCTACAATGAGCAGTTCTTC.

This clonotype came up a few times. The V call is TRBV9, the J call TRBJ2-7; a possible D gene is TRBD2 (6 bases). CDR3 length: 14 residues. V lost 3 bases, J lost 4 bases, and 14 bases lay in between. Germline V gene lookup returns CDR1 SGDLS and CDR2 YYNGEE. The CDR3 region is CASSAGTPSYEQYF. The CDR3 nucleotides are TGTGCCAGCAGCGCCGGGACTCCCTCTTACGAGCAGTACTTC.

CDR3 in DNA: TGTGCCACTCTAAGCGGGACAGCCTACAATGAGCAGTTCTTC. It encodes CATLSGTAYNEQFF. J is TRBJ2-1 and V is TRBV7-8; D is possibly TRBD1 or TRBD2 (7 bases each). Trimming removed 10 bases at V and 2 bases at J, with 15 bases between. The CDR3 is 14 amino acids. CDR1 and CDR2 from the germline V gene are SGHVS and FQNEAQ.

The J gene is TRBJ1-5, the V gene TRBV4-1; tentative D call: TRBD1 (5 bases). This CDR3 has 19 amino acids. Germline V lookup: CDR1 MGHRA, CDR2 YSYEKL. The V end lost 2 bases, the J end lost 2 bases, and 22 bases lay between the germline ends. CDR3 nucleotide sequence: TGCGCCAGCAGCCAAAGGGATAGCGTGGGGGAAGTTCGCAATCAGCCCCAGCATTTT. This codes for CASSQRDSVGEVRNQPQHF.

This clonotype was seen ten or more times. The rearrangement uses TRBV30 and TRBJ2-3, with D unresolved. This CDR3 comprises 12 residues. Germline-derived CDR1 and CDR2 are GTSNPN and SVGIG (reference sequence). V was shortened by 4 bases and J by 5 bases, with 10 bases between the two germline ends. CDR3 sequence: CAWKLGGDTQYF. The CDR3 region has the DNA TGTGCCTGGAAGCTAGGTGGAGATACGCAGTATTTT.

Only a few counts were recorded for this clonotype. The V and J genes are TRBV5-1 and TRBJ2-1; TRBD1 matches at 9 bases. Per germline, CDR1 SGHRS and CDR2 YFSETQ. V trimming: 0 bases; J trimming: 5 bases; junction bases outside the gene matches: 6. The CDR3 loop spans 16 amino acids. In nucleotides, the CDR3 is TGCGCCAGCAGCTTGGCAAGGGGACAGGGAGACAATGAGCAGTTCTTC. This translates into CASSLARGQGDNEQFF.

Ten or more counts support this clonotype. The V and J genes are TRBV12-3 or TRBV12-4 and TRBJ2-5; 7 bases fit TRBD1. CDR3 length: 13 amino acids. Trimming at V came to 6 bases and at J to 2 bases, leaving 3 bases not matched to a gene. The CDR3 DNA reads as TGTGCCAGCAGCTCGACAGGGCAAGAGACCCAGTACTTC. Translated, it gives CASSSTGQETQYF.

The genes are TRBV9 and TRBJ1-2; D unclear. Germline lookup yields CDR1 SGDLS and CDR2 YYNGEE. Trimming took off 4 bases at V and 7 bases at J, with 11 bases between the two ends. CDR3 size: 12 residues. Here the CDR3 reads CASSLIEGGYTF. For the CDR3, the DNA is TGTGCCAGCAGCTTAATTGAGGGTGGCTACACCTTC.

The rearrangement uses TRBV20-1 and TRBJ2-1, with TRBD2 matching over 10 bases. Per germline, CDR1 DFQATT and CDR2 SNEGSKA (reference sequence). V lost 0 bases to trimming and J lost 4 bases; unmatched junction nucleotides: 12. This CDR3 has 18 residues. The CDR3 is CSARDPGSGRPPYNEQFF. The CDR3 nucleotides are TGCAGTGCTAGAGATCCAGGTAGCGGGAGGCCGCCTTACAATGAGCAGTTCTTC.

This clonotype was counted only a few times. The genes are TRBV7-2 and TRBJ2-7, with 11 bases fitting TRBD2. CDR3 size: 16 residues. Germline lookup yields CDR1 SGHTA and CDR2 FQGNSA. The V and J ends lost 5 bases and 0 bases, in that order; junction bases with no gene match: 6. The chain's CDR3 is CASSRRTSGHSYEQYF. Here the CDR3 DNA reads TGTGCCAGCAGCCGCAGGACTAGCGGGCACTCCTACGAGCAGTACTTC.

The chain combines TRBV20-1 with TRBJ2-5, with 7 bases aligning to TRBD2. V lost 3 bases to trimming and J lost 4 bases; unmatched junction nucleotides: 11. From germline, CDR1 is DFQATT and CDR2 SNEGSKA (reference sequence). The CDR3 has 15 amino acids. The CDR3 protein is CSASSGGRGRETQYF. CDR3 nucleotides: TGCAGTGCTAGTAGTGGCGGGAGAGGGAGAGAGACCCAGTACTTC.

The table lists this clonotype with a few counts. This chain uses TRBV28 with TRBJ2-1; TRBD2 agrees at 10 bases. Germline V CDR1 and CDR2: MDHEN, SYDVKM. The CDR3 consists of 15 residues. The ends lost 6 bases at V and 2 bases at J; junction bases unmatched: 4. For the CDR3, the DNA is TGTGCCAGCAGGGCGGGACTAGCGACCTACAATGAGCAGTTCTTC. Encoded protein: CASRAGLATYNEQFF.